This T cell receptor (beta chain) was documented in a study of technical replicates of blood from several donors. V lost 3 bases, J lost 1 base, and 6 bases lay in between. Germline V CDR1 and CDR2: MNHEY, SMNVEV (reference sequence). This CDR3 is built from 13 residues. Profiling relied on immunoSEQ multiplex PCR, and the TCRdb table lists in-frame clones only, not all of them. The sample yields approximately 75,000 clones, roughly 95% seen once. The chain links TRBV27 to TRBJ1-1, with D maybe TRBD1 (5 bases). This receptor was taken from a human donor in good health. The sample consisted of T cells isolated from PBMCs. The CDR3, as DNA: TGTGCCAGCAGTTTCGGACAGAACACTGAAGCTTTCTTT. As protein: CASSFGQNTEAFF.